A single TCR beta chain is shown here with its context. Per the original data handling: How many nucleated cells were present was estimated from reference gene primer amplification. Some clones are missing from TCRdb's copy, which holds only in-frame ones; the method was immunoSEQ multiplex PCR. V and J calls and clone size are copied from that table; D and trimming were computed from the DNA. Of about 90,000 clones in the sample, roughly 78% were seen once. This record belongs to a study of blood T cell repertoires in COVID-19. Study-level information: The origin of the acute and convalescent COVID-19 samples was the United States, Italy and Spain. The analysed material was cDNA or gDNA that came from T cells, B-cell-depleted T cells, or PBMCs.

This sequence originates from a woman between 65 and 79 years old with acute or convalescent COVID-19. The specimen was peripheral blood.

The CDR3 nucleotides read TGCGCCAGCAGCCAAGCGTCAGGGGGAGCAGATACGCAGTATTTT. Translated: CASSQASGGADTQYF. The chain links TRBV4-1 to TRBJ2-3; TRBD1 matches 7 bases. CDR1 is MGHRA, CDR2 YSYEKL, per germline. The CDR3 is made up of 15 amino acids. V gave up 1 base and J gave up 4 bases; unmatched junction bases: 5.